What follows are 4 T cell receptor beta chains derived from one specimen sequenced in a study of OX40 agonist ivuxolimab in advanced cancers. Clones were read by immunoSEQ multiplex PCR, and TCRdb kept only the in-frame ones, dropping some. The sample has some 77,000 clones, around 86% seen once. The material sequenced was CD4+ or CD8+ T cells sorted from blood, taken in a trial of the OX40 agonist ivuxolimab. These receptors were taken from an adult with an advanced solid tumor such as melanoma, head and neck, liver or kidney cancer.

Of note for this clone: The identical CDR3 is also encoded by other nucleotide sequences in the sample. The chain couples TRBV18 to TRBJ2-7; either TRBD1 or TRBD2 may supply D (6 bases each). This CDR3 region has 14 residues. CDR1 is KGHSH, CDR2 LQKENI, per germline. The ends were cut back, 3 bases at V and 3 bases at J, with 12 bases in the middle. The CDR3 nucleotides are TGTGCCAGCTCACCCGGGGGACAAGACTACGAGCAGTACTTC. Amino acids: CASSPGGQDYEQYF.

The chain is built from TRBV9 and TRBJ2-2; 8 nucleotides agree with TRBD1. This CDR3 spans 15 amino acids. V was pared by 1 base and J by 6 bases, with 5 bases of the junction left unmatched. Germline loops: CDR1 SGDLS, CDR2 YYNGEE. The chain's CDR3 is CASSVRTGKPGELFF. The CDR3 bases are TGTGCCAGCAGCGTACGGACAGGGAAGCCCGGGGAGCTGTTTTTT.

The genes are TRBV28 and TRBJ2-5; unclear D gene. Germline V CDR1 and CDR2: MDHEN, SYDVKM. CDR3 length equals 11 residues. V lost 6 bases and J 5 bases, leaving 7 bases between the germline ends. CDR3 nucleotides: TGTGCCAGCAGACTCCAGGAGACCCAGTACTTC. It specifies CASRLQETQYF.

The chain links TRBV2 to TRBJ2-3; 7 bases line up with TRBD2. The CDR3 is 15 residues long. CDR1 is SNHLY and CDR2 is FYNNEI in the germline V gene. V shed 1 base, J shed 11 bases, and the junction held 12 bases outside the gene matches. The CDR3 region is CASSEGAGSPRVQYF. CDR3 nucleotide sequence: TGTGCCAGCAGTGAAGGAGCGGGATCGCCTCGGGTGCAGTATTTT.